These 23 T cell receptor beta chains were sequenced from one sample in a study of T cell responses to AZD1222 COVID-19 vaccine. TCRdb's table, derived via immunoSEQ multiplex PCR, lists solely in-frame clones and lacks some. This table has 95,000 to 150,000 clones, about nine tenths appearing once. The source was peripheral blood, collected 28 days after the second AZD1222 dose. The receptors derive from an adult who received the AZD1222 COVID-19 vaccine.

The chain uses TRBV11-2 and TRBJ2-2, with TRBD2 identical over 8 bases. Germline trimming cut 5 bases from V and 5 bases from J; bases unmatched to any gene: 7. The CDR3 spans 15 residues. Germline V gene lookup returns CDR1 SGHAT and CDR2 FQNNGV. The CDR3 region has the DNA TGTGCCAGCAGCCCGAGCGGGAGAGGTACCGGGGAGCTGTTTTTT. This encodes CASSPSGRGTGELFF.

CDR3 region: CASRNRYEQYF. The CDR3 DNA sequence: TGTGCCAGCAGAAACAGGTACGAGCAGTACTTC. This chain uses TRBV6-5 with TRBJ2-7, with D tentatively TRBD1 (5 bases). This CDR3 has 11 residues. The V end lost 6 bases, the J end lost 4 bases, and 7 bases lay between the germline ends. CDR1 and CDR2 (germline): MNHEY, SVGAGI.

CDR3 sequence: CASTLTAGAIYGYTF. For the CDR3, the DNA is TGTGCCAGCACGCTGACGGCGGGGGCGATCTATGGCTACACCTTC. This rearrangement joins TRBV5-6 to TRBJ1-2; TRBD1 is a possible D gene (6 bases). There are 15 residues in the CDR3. Trimming pared 6 bases from V and 4 bases from J, leaving 19 bases between. Germline CDR1 reads SGHDT; CDR2 reads YYEEEE.

This chain links TRBV6-2 or TRBV6-3 with TRBJ1-2; D is unclear. The CDR3 contains 16 residues. V lost 2 bases, J lost 4 bases, and 17 bases lay in between. Germline values: CDR1 MNHEY, CDR2 SVGEGT. CDR3 in amino acids: CASSYGTRENPYGYTF. The CDR3, as DNA: TGTGCCAGCAGTTACGGTACACGGGAGAACCCCTATGGCTACACCTTC.

The chain combines TRBV28 with TRBJ1-2; no firm D call. Germline V CDR1 and CDR2: MDHEN, SYDVKM. This CDR3 has 11 residues. The V and J ends lost 7 bases and 4 bases respectively, with 7 bases between them. This CDR3 reads CASTGIYGYTF. CDR3 DNA: TGTGCCAGCACAGGAATCTATGGCTACACCTTC.

As regards this clone: The sample holds other DNA sequences that translate to the same CDR3. This sequence joins TRBV27 and TRBJ2-7; D uncertain. The CDR3 contains 14 residues. The ends were cut back, 0 bases at V and 4 bases at J, with 10 bases in the middle. Germline CDR1 MNHEY, CDR2 SMNVEV (reference sequence). The CDR3 DNA follows: TGTGCCAGCAGTTTATCAGGGTCGCGTTACGAGCAGTACTTC. This encodes CASSLSGSRYEQYF.

The chain combines TRBV5-1 with TRBJ1-4; D is possibly TRBD1 (5 bases). This CDR3 has 16 amino acids. V lost 1 base and J 3 bases, leaving 13 bases between the germline ends. Per the germline V gene, CDR1 is SGHRS and CDR2 is YFSETQ. The CDR3 DNA reads TGCGCCAGCAGCTTGCGACAGCAAGCACCTAATGAAAAACTGTTTTTT. Amino acids: CASSLRQQAPNEKLFF. Full variable domain (missing parts from reference TRBV5-1 and TRBJ1-4): KAGVTQTPRYLIKTRGQQVTLSCSPISGHRSVSWYQQTPGQGLQFLFEYFSETQRNKGNFPGRFSGRQFSNSRSEMNVSTLELGDSALYLCASSLRQQAPNEKLFFGSGTQLSVL.

This clone was picked up one time. The J gene is TRBJ2-1, the V gene TRBV29-1, with D possibly being TRBD2 (5 bases). The germline V and J ends were trimmed by 1 base and 6 bases, with 7 bases remaining between them. There are 12 residues in the CDR3. CDR1 SQVTM and CDR2 ANQGSEA come from the germline V gene. CDR3 protein: CSVEGGSNEQFF. The CDR3 nucleotides read TGCAGCGTTGAAGGTGGGAGCAATGAGCAGTTCTTC.

The chain couples TRBV24-1 to TRBJ2-1, with a possible D match to TRBD2 (7 bases). V was cut by 7 bases and J by 8 bases, with 17 bases left in between. Germline lookup yields CDR1 KGHDR and CDR2 SFDVKD. This CDR3 contains 14 residues. The CDR3 sequence: CATSLQGGPHEQFF. The CDR3 DNA reads as TGTGCCACCAGCTTACAGGGAGGGCCACATGAGCAGTTCTTC.

V usage is TRBV3-1 (or the pseudogene TRBV3-2) and J usage is TRBJ2-7; perhaps TRBD2 as D (7 bases). V lost 3 bases to trimming and J lost 0 bases, with 9 bases between them. The CDR3 length is 14 residues. Germline V gives CDR1 LGHDT, CDR2 YNNKEL (reference sequence). CDR3 nucleotides: TGTGCCAGCAGCCAGGCGGGGGCCTCCTACGAGCAGTACTTC. This codes for CASSQAGASYEQYF.

The chain recombines TRBV4-1 with TRBJ1-2; a weak D match, TRBD1 (6 bases). Germline CDR1 reads MGHRA; CDR2 reads YSYEKL. The CDR3 is made up of 16 amino acids. V was clipped by 0 bases and J by 8 bases, with 19 bases between them. The CDR3 DNA is TGCGCCAGCAGCCAAGATCCCGGACAGCGTGGCGGCGGCTACACCTTC. As protein: CASSQDPGQRGGGYTF.

The chain joins TRBV4-2 to TRBJ1-4; TRBD1 is a possible D gene (5 bases). Trimming removed 5 bases at V and 10 bases at J, with 20 bases between. The CDR3 loop spans 15 amino acids. CDR1 is LGHNA, CDR2 YNFKEQ, per germline. CDR3 DNA sequence: TGTGCCAGCAGCGACCGCCGGTGGACACTAGGAAAACTGTTTTTT. Translating gives CASSDRRWTLGKLFF.

V and J are TRBV23-1 and TRBJ1-1; D call uncertain. TRBV23-1 is placed among ORFs of uncertain function. The CDR3 loop spans 13 amino acids. Deletions cut 1 base from V and 3 bases from J, with 6 bases between. As DNA, the CDR3 is TGCGCCAGCAGTCAATTATTCCACACTGAAGCTTTCTTT. This codes for CASSQLFHTEAFF.

The chain links TRBV12-5 to TRBJ1-5; D is ambiguous. The germline V and J ends were trimmed by 1 base and 2 bases, with 9 bases remaining between them. CDR1 and CDR2 from the germline V gene are LGHNT and FRNRAP. The CDR3 covers 15 residues. The CDR3 nucleotides are TGTGCTAGTGGTTTGGCGGCTAGGGGCAATCAGCCCCAGCATTTT. Residues: CASGLAARGNQPQHF. The full variable domain, completed using reference TRBV12-5 and TRBJ1-5, is DARVTQTPRHKVTEMGQEVTMRCQPILGHNTVFWYRQTMMQGLELLAYFRNRAPLDDSGMPKDRFSAEMPDATLATLKIQPSEPRDSAVYFCASGLAARGNQPQHFGDGTRLSIL.

V is TRBV3-1 (or the pseudogene TRBV3-2) and J is TRBJ1-1; D is ambiguous. The CDR3 is 16 residues long. V was cut by 1 base and J by 0 bases, with 12 bases left in between. Germline V CDR1 and CDR2: LGHDT, YNNKEL (reference sequence). The CDR3 sequence is CASSQGSLPLNTEAFF. CDR3 DNA sequence: TGTGCCAGCAGCCAAGGTTCCCTTCCCCTGAACACTGAAGCTTTCTTT.

This chain links TRBV18 with TRBJ1-1; D is uncertain. Trimming removed 4 bases from V and 0 bases from J, with 15 bases in between. There are 16 residues in the CDR3. Germline CDR1 KGHSH, CDR2 LQKENI. The CDR3 region has the DNA TGTGCCAGCTCACAGAACGCCCCGGCGGTGAACACTGAAGCTTTCTTT. This encodes CASSQNAPAVNTEAFF.

V gene TRBV5-1 combines with J gene TRBJ2-5, with a weak D call TRBD1 (7 bases). The germline V gene has CDR1 SGHRS and CDR2 YFSETQ. The V gene lost 5 bases and the J gene lost 5 bases, with 13 bases spanning the gap. This CDR3 has 13 residues. CDR3 bases: TGCGCCAGCAGGGAGGGGGCGCAGGAGACCCAGTACTTC. Amino acids: CASREGAQETQYF.

V is TRBV28 and J is TRBJ2-3; 7 nucleotides match TRBD1. Germline V gives CDR1 MDHEN, CDR2 SYDVKM. CDR3 length: 15 residues. The J segment lost 4 bases and the V segment lost 4 bases, leaving 8 bases of the junction unmatched. CDR3 DNA: TGTGCCAGCAGTTCAGGATCACAGGGGTCAGATACGCAGTATTTT. Amino acid sequence: CASSSGSQGSDTQYF. The full variable domain, completed using reference TRBV28 and TRBJ2-3, is DVKVTQSSRYLVKRTGEKVFLECVQDMDHENMFWYRQDPGLGLRLIYFSYDVKMKEKGDIPEGYSVSREKKERFSLILESASTNQTSMYLCASSSGSQGSDTQYFGPGTRLTVL.

This sequence joins TRBV11-2 and TRBJ2-1; 9 nucleotides agree with TRBD1. Germline CDR1 SGHAT, CDR2 FQNNGV. CDR3 length: 16 residues. V gave up 1 base and J gave up 6 bases; unmatched junction bases: 7. CDR3 region: CASSLARDRVSNEQFF. As DNA, the CDR3 is TGTGCCAGCAGCTTAGCCCGGGACAGGGTTTCCAATGAGCAGTTCTTC.

J is TRBJ1-6 and V is TRBV6-5, with D hard to call. This CDR3 has 15 residues. Germline lookup yields CDR1 MNHEY and CDR2 SVGAGI. Deletions cut 7 bases from V and 3 bases from J, with 13 bases between. CDR3 sequence (DNA): TGTGCCAGCAAGGAAGGGCGAATCTATAATTCACCCCTCCACTTT. As protein: CASKEGRIYNSPLHF.

The rearrangement joins TRBV11-2 to TRBJ2-1; TRBD2 might be the D (6 bases). Deletions cut 5 bases from V and 1 base from J, with 15 bases between. The CDR3 is 16 residues long. Germline CDR1 is SGHAT and CDR2 is FQNNGV. The chain's CDR3 is CASSLSRGGSYNEQFF. CDR3 sequence (DNA): TGTGCCAGCAGCCTCTCGAGGGGAGGATCCTACAATGAGCAGTTCTTC.

The chain employs TRBV5-1 and TRBJ2-7; no definite D call. This CDR3 is 17 amino acids long. V was shortened by 4 bases and J by 2 bases, with 22 bases between the two germline ends. Germline values: CDR1 SGHRS, CDR2 YFSETQ. The CDR3 loop reads CASSELPSSVVAYEQYF. The CDR3 DNA sequence: TGCGCCAGCAGCGAGCTACCTTCTTCCGTCGTCGCCTACGAGCAGTACTTC.

The CDR3 loop reads CASSRTQGAQYNYGYTF. The CDR3 region has the DNA TGTGCCAGCTCACGAACCCAGGGGGCGCAGTATAACTATGGCTACACCTTC. The J gene is TRBJ1-2, the V gene TRBV18; 8 bases fit TRBD1. Germline V gene sequence: CDR1 KGHSH, CDR2 LQKENI. The CDR3 totals 17 residues. V trimming: 4 bases; J trimming: 1 base; junction bases outside the gene matches: 11.